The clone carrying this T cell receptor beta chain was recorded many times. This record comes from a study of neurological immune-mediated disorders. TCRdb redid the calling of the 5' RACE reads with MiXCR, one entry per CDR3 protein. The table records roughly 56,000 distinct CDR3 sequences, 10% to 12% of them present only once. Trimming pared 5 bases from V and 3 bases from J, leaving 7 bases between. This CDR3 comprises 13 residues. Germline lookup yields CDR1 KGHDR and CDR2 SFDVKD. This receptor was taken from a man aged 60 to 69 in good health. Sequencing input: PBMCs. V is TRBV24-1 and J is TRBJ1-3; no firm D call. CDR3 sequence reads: CATSARDGNTIYF. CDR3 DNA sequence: TGTGCCACCAGTGCTAGGGATGGAAACACCATATATTTT.